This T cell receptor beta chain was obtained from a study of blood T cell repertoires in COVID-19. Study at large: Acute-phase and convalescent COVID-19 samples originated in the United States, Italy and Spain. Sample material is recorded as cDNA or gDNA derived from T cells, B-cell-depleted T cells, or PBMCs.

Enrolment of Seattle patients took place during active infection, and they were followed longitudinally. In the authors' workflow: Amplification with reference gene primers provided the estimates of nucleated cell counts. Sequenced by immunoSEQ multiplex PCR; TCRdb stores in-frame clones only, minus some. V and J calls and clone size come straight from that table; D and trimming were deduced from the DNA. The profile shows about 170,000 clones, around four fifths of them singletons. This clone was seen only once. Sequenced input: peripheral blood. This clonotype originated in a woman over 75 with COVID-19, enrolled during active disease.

The CDR3 DNA reads TGTGCCAGCTCATTCGACAGCCCCACATATCCTAATGAAAAACTGTTTTTT. Encoded protein: CASSFDSPTYPNEKLFF. The chain recombines TRBV18 with TRBJ1-4, with D tentatively TRBD1 (5 bases). V was shortened by 5 bases and J by 3 bases, with 19 bases between the two germline ends. Germline V gives CDR1 KGHSH, CDR2 LQKENI. The CDR3 is 17 residues long.